Presented here are 6 T cell receptor beta chains from one specimen sequenced in a study of cytomegalovirus exposure and HLA in healthy donors. The primer mix had 60 Vbeta and 13 Jbeta primers. Generated by immunoSEQ multiplex PCR, the TCRdb table keeps only in-frame clones and is missing some. The table lists some 160,000 clones, about 84% of them singletons. The sequenced material came from PBMCs. All receptors derive from a male donor in good health and CMV-seronegative.

The genes are TRBV19 and TRBJ2-7, with 9 nucleotides matching TRBD1. The length of the CDR3 is 14 residues. Losses at the gene ends were 5 bases for V and 0 bases for J; bases not matched to a gene: 2. Germline V lookup: CDR1 LNHDA, CDR2 SQIVND (reference sequence). CDR3 nucleotide sequence: TGTGCCAGTAGTGCGGGACAGGGCTCCTACGAGCAGTACTTC. Its translation: CASSAGQGSYEQYF.

V and J are TRBV5-8 and TRBJ1-4; D is possibly TRBD1 (5 bases). The germline V and J ends were trimmed by 9 bases and 7 bases, with 13 bases remaining between them. CDR3 size: 12 residues. Looked up from germline, CDR1 is SGHTS and CDR2 is YDEGEE. The CDR3 DNA follows: TGTGCCACGGGACTTCAAGGTGAAAAACTGTTTTTT. This gives the protein CATGLQGEKLFF.

The CDR3 reads CASSQIGTANTEAFF. The DNA for the CDR3 is TGCGCCAGCAGCCAAATTGGGACAGCGAACACTGAAGCTTTCTTT. The chain combines TRBV4-1 with TRBJ1-1; 7 nucleotides match TRBD1. Germline V gene lookup returns CDR1 MGHRA and CDR2 YSYEKL. V was clipped by 2 bases and J by 1 base; unmatched bases: 4. The CDR3 has 15 residues.

This clone was counted a few times. J is TRBJ1-5 and V is TRBV18; 10 nucleotides agree with TRBD1. Germline V CDR1 and CDR2: KGHSH, LQKENI. The trim removed 3 bases at V and 4 bases at J, leaving 3 bases unmatched. This CDR3 is built from 15 residues. The CDR3 reads CASSPGQGRNQPQHF. The DNA for the CDR3 is TGTGCCAGCTCACCGGGACAGGGGCGGAATCAGCCCCAGCATTTT.

The chain uses TRBV6-1 and TRBJ2-1; 9 bases align to TRBD1. The V and J ends lost 2 bases and 3 bases, in that order; junction bases with no gene match: 2. CDR1 and CDR2 from the germline V gene are MNHNS and SASEGT. The CDR3 runs 15 residues. The CDR3 here is CASSELTGGYNEQFF. Written as DNA, the CDR3 is TGTGCCAGCAGTGAACTGACAGGGGGCTACAATGAGCAGTTCTTC.

The chain carries TRBV7-9 and TRBJ2-7; TRBD2 matches at 7 bases. V shed 5 bases, J shed 1 base, and the junction held 11 bases outside the gene matches. Germline values: CDR1 SEHNR, CDR2 FQNEAQ (reference sequence). The CDR3 has 16 amino acids. The chain's CDR3 is CASSLPASGKSYEQYF. The CDR3 coding sequence is TGTGCCAGCAGCCTCCCCGCTAGCGGCAAGTCCTACGAGCAGTACTTC. The complete variable domain, with remaining parts taken from reference TRBV7-9 and TRBJ2-7, reads DTGVSQNPRHKITKRGQNVTFRCDPISEHNRLYWYRQTLGQGPEFLTYFQNEAQLEKSRLLSDRFSAERPKGSFSTLEIQRTEQGDSAMYLCASSLPASGKSYEQYFGPGTRLTVT.